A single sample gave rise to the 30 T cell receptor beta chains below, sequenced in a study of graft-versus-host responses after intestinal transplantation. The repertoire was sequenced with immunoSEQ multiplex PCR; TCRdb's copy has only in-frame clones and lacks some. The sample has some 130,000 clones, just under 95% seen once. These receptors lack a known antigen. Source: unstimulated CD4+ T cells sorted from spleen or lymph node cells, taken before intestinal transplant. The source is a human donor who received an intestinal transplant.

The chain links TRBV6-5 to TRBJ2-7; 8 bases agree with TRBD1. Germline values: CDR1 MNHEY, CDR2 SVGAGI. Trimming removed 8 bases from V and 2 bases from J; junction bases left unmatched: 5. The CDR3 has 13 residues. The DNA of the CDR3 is TGTGCCAGCCACAGGACAGGGACCTACGAGCAGTACTTC. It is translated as CASHRTGTYEQYF.

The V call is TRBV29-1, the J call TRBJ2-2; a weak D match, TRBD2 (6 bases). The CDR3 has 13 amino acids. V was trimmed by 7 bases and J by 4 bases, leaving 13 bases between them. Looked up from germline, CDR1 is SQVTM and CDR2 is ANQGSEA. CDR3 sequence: CSARGSGTGELFF. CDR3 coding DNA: TGCAGCGCTCGGGGGTCTGGCACCGGGGAGCTGTTTTTT.

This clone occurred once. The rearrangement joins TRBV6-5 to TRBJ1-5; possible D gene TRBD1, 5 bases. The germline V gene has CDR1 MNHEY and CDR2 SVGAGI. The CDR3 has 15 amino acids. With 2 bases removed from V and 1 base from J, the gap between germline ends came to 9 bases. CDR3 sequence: CASSYIRGSNQPQHF. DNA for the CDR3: TGTGCCAGCAGTTACATACGGGGGAGCAATCAGCCCCAGCATTTT.

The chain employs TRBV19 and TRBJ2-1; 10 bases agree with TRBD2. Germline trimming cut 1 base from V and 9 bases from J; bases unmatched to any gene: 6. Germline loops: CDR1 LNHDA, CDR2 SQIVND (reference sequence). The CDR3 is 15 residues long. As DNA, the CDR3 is TGTGCCAGTAGTATAGGGGGACTAGCGTCGGGTGAGCAGTTCTTC. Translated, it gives CASSIGGLASGEQFF.

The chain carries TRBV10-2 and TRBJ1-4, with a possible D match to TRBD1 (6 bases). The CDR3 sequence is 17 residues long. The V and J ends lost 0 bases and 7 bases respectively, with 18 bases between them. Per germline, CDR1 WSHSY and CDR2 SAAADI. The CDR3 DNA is TGCGCCAGCAGTGAGTCGAGTGGGGGCAGCAGCGGTGAAAAACTGTTTTTT. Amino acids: CASSESSGGSSGEKLFF.

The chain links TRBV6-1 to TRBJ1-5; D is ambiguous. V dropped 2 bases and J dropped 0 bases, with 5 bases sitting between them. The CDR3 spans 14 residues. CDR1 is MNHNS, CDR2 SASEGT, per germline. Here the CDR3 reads CASSERDSNQPQHF. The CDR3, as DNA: TGTGCCAGCAGTGAAAGGGATAGCAATCAGCCCCAGCATTTT.

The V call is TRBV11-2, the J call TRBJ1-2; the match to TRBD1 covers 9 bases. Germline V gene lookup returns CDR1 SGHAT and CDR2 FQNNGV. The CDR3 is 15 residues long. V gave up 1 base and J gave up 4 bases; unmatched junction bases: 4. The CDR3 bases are TGTGCCAGCAGCTTAGCTAAGGGACAGGGCTATGGCTACACCTTC. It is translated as CASSLAKGQGYGYTF.

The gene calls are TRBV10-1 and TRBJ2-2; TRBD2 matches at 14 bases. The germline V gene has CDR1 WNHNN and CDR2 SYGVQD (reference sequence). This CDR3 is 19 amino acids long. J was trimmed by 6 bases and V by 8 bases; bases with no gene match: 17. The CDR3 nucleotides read TGCGCCAGCGGGACTGACCGACTAGCGGGAGGGCCGAGCGCCGGGGAGCTGTTTTTT. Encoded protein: CASGTDRLAGGPSAGELFF.

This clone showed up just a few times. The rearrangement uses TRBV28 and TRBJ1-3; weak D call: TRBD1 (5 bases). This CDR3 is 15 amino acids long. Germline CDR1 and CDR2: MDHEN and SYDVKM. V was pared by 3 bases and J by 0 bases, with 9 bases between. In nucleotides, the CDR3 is TGTGCCAGCAGTTTTAGGGGCTCCTCTGGAAACACCATATATTTT. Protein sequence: CASSFRGSSGNTIYF.

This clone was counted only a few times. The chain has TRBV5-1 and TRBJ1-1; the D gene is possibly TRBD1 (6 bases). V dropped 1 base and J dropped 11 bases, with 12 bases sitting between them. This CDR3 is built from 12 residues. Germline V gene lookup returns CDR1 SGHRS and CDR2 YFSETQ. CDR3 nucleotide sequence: TGCGCCAGCAGCTTGTCAGGGGCTCGGGCTTTCTTT. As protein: CASSLSGARAFF.

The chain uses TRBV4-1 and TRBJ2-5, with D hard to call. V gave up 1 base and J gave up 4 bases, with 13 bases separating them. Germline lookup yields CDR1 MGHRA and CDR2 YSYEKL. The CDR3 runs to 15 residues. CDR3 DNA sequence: TGCGCCAGCAGCCAAGTTGTGGGCTTCCGAGAGACCCAGTACTTC. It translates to CASSQVVGFRETQYF.

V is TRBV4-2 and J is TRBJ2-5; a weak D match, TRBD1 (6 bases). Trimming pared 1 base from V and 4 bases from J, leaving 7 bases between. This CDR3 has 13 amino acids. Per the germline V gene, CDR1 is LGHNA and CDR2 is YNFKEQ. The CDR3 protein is CASSQGTAETQYF. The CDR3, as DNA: TGTGCCAGCAGCCAAGGGACAGCAGAGACCCAGTACTTC.

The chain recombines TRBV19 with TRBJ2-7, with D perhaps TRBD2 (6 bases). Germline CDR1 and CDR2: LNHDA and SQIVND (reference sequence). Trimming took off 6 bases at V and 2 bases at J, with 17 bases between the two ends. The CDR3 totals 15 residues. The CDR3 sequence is CASRQAGYGTYEQYF. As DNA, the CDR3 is TGTGCCAGTAGACAGGCGGGGTATGGGACCTACGAGCAGTACTTC.

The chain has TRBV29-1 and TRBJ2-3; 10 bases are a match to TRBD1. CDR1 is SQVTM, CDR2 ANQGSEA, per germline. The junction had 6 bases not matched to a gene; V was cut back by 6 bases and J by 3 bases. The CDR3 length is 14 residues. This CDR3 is CSVADRGKTDTQYF. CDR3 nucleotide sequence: TGCAGCGTGGCGGACAGGGGGAAGACAGATACGCAGTATTTT.

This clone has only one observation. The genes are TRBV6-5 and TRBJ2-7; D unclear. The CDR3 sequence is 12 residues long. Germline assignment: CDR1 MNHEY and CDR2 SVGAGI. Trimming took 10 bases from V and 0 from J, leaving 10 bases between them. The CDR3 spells CATRRSSYEQYF. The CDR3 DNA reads TGTGCCACCCGTCGGAGCTCCTACGAGCAGTACTTC.

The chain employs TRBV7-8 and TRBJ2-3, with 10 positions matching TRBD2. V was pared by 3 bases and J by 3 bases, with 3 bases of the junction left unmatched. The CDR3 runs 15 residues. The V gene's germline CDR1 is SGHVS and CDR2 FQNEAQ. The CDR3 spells CASSFRTSGTDTQYF. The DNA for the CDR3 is TGTGCCAGCAGCTTTAGGACTAGCGGAACAGATACGCAGTATTTT.

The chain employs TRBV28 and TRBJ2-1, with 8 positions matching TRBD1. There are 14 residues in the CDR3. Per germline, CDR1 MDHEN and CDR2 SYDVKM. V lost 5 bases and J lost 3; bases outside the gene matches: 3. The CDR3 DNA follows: TGTGCCAGCAGTCCCGACAGGGGCTACAATGAGCAGTTCTTC. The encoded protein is CASSPDRGYNEQFF.

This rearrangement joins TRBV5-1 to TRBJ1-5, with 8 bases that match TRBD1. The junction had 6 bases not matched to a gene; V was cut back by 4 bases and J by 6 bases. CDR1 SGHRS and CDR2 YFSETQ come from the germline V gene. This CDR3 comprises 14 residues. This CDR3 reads CASSAGTGGQPQHF. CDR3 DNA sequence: TGCGCCAGCAGCGCCGGGACAGGAGGTCAGCCCCAGCATTTT.

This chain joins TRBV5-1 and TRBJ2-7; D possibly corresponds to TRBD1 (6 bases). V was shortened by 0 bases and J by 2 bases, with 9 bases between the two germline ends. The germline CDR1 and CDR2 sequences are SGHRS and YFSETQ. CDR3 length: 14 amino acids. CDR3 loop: CASSLDRAAYEQYF. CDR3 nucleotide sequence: TGCGCCAGCAGCTTGGACAGGGCAGCCTACGAGCAGTACTTC.

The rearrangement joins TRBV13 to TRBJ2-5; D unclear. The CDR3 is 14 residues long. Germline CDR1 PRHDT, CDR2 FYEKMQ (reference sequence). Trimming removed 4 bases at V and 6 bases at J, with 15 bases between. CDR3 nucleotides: TGTGCCAGCAGCTCTCCCCGCAGGCGGAAGACCCAGTACTTC. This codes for CASSSPRRRKTQYF. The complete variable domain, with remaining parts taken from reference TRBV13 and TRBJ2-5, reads AAGVIQSPRHLIKEKRETATLKCYPIPRHDTVYWYQQGPGQDPQFLISFYEKMQSDKGSIPDRFSAQQFSDYHSELNMSSLELGDSALYFCASSSPRRRKTQYFGPGTRLLVL.

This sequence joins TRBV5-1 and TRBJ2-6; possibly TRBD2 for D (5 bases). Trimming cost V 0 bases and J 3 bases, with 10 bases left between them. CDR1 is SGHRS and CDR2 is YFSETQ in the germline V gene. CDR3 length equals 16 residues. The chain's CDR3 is CASSLVARVGANVLTF. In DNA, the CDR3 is TGCGCCAGCAGCTTGGTCGCGAGGGTTGGGGCCAACGTCCTGACTTTC.

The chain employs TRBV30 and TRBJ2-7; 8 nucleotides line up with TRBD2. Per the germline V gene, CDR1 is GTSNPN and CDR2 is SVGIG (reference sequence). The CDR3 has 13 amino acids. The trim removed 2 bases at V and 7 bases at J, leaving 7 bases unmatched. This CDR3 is CAWSPGGSGEQYF. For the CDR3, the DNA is TGTGCCTGGAGTCCGGGGGGGTCGGGGGAGCAGTACTTC. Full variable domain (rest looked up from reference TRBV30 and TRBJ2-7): SQTIHQWPATLVQPVGSPLSLECTVEGTSNPNLYWYRQAAGRGLQLLFYSVGIGQISSEVPQNLSASRPQDRQFILSSKKLLLSDSGFYLCAWSPGGSGEQYFGPGTRLTVT.

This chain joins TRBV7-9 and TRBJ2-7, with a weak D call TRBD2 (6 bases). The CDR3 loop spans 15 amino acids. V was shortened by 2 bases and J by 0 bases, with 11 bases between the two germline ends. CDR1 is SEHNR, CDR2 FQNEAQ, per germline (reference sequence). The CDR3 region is CASSLSSESSYEQYF. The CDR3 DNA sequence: TGTGCCAGCAGCTTATCTAGCGAGAGCTCCTACGAGCAGTACTTC.

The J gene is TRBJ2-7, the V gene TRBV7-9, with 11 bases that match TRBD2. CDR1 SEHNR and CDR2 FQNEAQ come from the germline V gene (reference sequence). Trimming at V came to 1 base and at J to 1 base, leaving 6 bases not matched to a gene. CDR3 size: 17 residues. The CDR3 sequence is CASSLGATSGRSYEQYF. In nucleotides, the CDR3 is TGTGCCAGCAGCTTAGGGGCCACTAGCGGGAGATCCTACGAGCAGTACTTC.

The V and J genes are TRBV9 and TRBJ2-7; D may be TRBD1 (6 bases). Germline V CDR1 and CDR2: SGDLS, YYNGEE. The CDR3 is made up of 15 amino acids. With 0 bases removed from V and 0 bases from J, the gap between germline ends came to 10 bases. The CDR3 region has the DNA TGTGCCAGCAGCGTAGGGGTGGACAGCTCCTACGAGCAGTACTTC. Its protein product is CASSVGVDSSYEQYF. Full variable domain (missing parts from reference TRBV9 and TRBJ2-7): DSGVTQTPKHLITATGQRVTLRCSPRSGDLSVYWYQQSLDQGLQFLIQYYNGEERAKGNILERFSAQQFPDLHSELNLSSLELGDSALYFCASSVGVDSSYEQYFGPGTRLTVT.

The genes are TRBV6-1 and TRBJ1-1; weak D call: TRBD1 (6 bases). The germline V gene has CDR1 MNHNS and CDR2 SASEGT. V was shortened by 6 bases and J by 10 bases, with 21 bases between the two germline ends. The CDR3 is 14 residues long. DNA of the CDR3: TGTGCCAGCAGGGGTACAACAGGGCGAGGAGGAGCTTTCTTT. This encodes CASRGTTGRGGAFF.

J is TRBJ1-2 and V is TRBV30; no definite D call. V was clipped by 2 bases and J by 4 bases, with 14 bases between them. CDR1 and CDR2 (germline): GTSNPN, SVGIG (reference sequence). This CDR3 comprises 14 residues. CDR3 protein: CAWSSLTPFYGYTF. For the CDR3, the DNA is TGTGCCTGGAGTTCACTTACACCGTTCTATGGCTACACCTTC.

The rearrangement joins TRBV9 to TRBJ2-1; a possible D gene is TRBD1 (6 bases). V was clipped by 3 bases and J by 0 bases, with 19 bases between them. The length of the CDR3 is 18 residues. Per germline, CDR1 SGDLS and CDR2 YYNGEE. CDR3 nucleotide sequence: TGTGCCAGCAGCGCCCGACAGGCCCTACTTAGCTCCTACAATGAGCAGTTCTTC. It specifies CASSARQALLSSYNEQFF.

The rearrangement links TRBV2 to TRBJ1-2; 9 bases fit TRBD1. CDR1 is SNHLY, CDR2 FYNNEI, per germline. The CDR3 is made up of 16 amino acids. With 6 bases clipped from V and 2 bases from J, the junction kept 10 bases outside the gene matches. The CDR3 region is CASSRRGQGLNYGYTF. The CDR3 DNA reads TGTGCCAGCAGCCGGCGGGGACAGGGACTCAACTATGGCTACACCTTC.

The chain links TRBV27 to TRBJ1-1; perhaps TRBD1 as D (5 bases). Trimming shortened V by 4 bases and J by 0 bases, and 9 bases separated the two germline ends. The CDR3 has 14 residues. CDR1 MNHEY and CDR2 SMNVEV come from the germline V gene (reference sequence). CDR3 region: CASSSRVLNTEAFF. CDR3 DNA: TGTGCCAGCAGTTCCAGGGTATTGAACACTGAAGCTTTCTTT.